These 29 T cell receptor beta chains share one sample of origin, sequenced in a study of CD8+ T cells in alopecia areata. Extraction and reverse transcription of RNA yielded cDNA as the sequencing template. The table came from immunoSEQ multiplex PCR; TCRdb's copy has only in-frame clones and leaves some out. The sample yields over 85,000 clones, less than 50% seen once. Sequences were obtained from CD4+ T cells sorted from blood. Receptors originate from a human donor with alopecia areata.

V and J are TRBV30 and TRBJ1-5; D is undetermined. CDR3 length: 14 residues. V was clipped by 0 bases and J by 1 base, with 7 bases between them. CDR1 is GTSNPN and CDR2 is SVGIG in the germline V gene (reference sequence). CDR3 in DNA: TGTGCCTGGAGTGTTTGGCAGAGCAATCAGCCCCAGCATTTT. Residues: CAWSVWQSNQPQHF.

This chain joins TRBV29-1 and TRBJ2-7; TRBD1 matches at 8 bases. The CDR3 has 15 amino acids. V lost 0 bases, J lost 3 bases, and 7 bases stayed unmatched. CDR1 is SQVTM and CDR2 is ANQGSEA in the germline V gene. CDR3 DNA sequence: TGCAGCGTTGAAGACCCTCGACAGGGGAACTACGAGCAGTACTTC. The encoded protein is CSVEDPRQGNYEQYF.

This clone appeared once. The gene calls are TRBV6-5 and TRBJ2-1; 11 bases are a match to TRBD2. This CDR3 is built from 15 residues. The trim removed 6 bases at V and 7 bases at J, leaving 8 bases unmatched. CDR1 and CDR2 (germline): MNHEY, SVGAGI. The CDR3 DNA sequence: TGTGCCAGCAGGAGGGCTAGCGGGGGGATGAATGAGCAGTTCTTC. Its translation is CASRRASGGMNEQFF.

This chain links TRBV27 with TRBJ1-6; a possible D gene is TRBD1 (5 bases). CDR3 length equals 15 residues. Between the trimmed V and J ends, which lost 5 bases and 10 bases, there was a span of 18 bases. Germline V CDR1 and CDR2: MNHEY, SMNVEV (reference sequence). The CDR3 nucleotides read TGTGCCAGCAGTCCCTGGGGGGATGAAGGCTCACCCCTCCACTTT. This encodes CASSPWGDEGSPLHF.

The rearrangement uses TRBV2 and TRBJ2-2; 9 bases agree with TRBD1. V gave up 5 bases and J gave up 0 bases; unmatched junction bases: 1. There are 15 residues in the CDR3. Germline CDR1 and CDR2: SNHLY and FYNNEI. The CDR3 loop reads CASSWDRANTGELFF. CDR3 DNA sequence: TGTGCCAGCAGTTGGGACAGGGCGAACACCGGGGAGCTGTTTTTT.

The rearrangement joins TRBV30 to TRBJ2-7; tentatively, D is TRBD1 or TRBD2 (5 bases each). This CDR3 comprises 13 residues. V shed 2 bases and J shed 6 bases, with 14 bases lying between them. The germline CDR1 and CDR2 sequences are GTSNPN and SVGIG (reference sequence). This CDR3 reads CAWSKPPGSEQYF. In nucleotides, the CDR3 is TGTGCCTGGAGTAAGCCCCCAGGGAGCGAGCAGTACTTC.

The chain has TRBV15 and TRBJ1-2; no reliable D call. V dropped 5 bases and J dropped 8 bases, with 18 bases sitting between them. The CDR3 is 14 residues long. The germline gives CDR1 LNHNV, CDR2 YYDKDF (reference sequence). The CDR3 spells CATSGAIGVYGYTF. CDR3 bases: TGTGCCACCAGCGGAGCGATCGGGGTCTACGGCTACACCTTC. The whole variable domain, remainder taken from reference TRBV15 and TRBJ1-2, is DAMVIQNPRYQVTQFGKPVTLSCSQTLNHNVMYWYQQKSSQAPKLLFHYYDKDFNNEADTPDNFQSRRPNTSFCFLDIRSPGLGDTAMYLCATSGAIGVYGYTFGSGTRLTVV.

This clone was counted a few times. The chain is built from TRBV5-1 and TRBJ1-1; 8 bases fit TRBD1. This CDR3 is 15 amino acids long. V lost 4 bases and J lost 0; bases outside the gene matches: 5. Looked up from germline, CDR1 is SGHRS and CDR2 is YFSETQ. CDR3 nucleotide sequence: TGCGCCAGCAGCCCATCAGGGGGCCTGAACACTGAAGCTTTCTTT. This encodes CASSPSGGLNTEAFF.

This clone was seen only a few times. The chain recombines TRBV28 with TRBJ2-3, with D hard to call. The V and J ends lost 4 bases and 4 bases respectively, with 12 bases between them. There are 14 residues in the CDR3. Germline CDR1 MDHEN, CDR2 SYDVKM. The CDR3 sequence: CASSSLPWPDTQYF. In nucleotides, the CDR3 is TGTGCCAGCAGTTCACTGCCTTGGCCAGATACGCAGTATTTT.

The chain links TRBV15 to TRBJ1-6; 9 nucleotides align to TRBD1. The CDR3 has 14 amino acids. V was pared by 1 base and J by 14 bases, with 6 bases of the junction left unmatched. The germline CDR1 and CDR2 sequences are LNHNV and YYDKDF (reference sequence). The CDR3 DNA is TGTGCCACCAGCAGAGCGGGACAGGGAAGGGCCCTCCACTTT. Translation gives CATSRAGQGRALHF.

V usage is TRBV7-2 and J usage is TRBJ2-1, with 7 bases aligning to TRBD1. CDR3 length: 13 amino acids. Germline CDR1 is SGHTA and CDR2 is FQGNSA. J lost 9 bases, V lost 5 bases, and 7 bases had no gene match. Here the CDR3 reads CASSIPNRGEQFF. The DNA for the CDR3 is TGTGCCAGCAGCATCCCCAACAGGGGTGAGCAGTTCTTC.

This chain connects TRBV7-2 to TRBJ2-5; the D call may be TRBD1 or TRBD2 (5 bases each). Germline loops: CDR1 SGHTA, CDR2 FQGNSA. This CDR3 comprises 14 residues. Trimming pared 5 bases from V and 3 bases from J, leaving 13 bases between. The CDR3 is CASSPRGVKETQYF. CDR3 nucleotides: TGTGCCAGCAGCCCGCGAGGGGTAAAAGAGACCCAGTACTTC.

The CDR3 region has the DNA TGCAGCGTTCAGAAGGGACAGGGGGCATCTAATGAAAAACTGTTTTTT. Translation: CSVQKGQGASNEKLFF. This chain joins TRBV29-1 and TRBJ1-4, with TRBD1 matching over 12 bases. The trim removed 5 bases at V and 3 bases at J, leaving 7 bases unmatched. The CDR3 consists of 16 residues. From germline, CDR1 is SQVTM and CDR2 ANQGSEA.

V gene TRBV6-6 combines with J gene TRBJ1-2; 9 bases align to TRBD1. Germline V CDR1 and CDR2: MNHNY, SVGAGI (reference sequence). This CDR3 region has 13 residues. Trimming cost V 8 bases and J 5 bases; bases outside gene matches: 6. The CDR3 region is CASSDRGGYGYTF. CDR3 DNA: TGTGCCAGCTCGGACAGGGGAGGTTATGGCTACACCTTC.

The chain joins TRBV2 to TRBJ2-3, with D possibly being TRBD1 or TRBD2 (5 bases each). CDR1 is SNHLY, CDR2 FYNNEI, per germline. V was shortened by 4 bases and J by 4 bases, with 15 bases between the two germline ends. The CDR3 runs 15 residues. The CDR3 spells CASSGDQGTPDTQYF. CDR3 DNA: TGTGCCAGCAGTGGGGACCAAGGGACGCCAGATACGCAGTATTTT.

This chain links TRBV5-4 with TRBJ2-4, with TRBD1 as a possible D gene (6 bases). Trimming removed 1 base at V and 6 bases at J, with 20 bases between. The CDR3 is made up of 17 amino acids. Germline CDR1 SGHNT, CDR2 YYREEE (reference sequence). CDR3 in DNA: TGTGCCAGCAGCTTGTTAACATCCACAGGGTTGGGAAACATTCAGTACTTC. It codes for CASSLLTSTGLGNIQYF. The whole variable domain, remainder taken from reference TRBV5-4 and TRBJ2-4, is ETGVTQSPTHLIKTRGQQVTLRCSSQSGHNTVSWYQQALGQGPQFIFQYYREEENGRGNFPPRFSGLQFPNYSSELNVNALELDDSALYLCASSLLTSTGLGNIQYFGAGTRLSVL.

J is TRBJ1-1 and V is TRBV7-6, with D hard to call. Germline V lookup: CDR1 SGHVS, CDR2 FNYEAQ. The CDR3 runs to 15 residues. V lost 3 bases and J lost 4, with 15 bases in between. This CDR3 is CASSFGRALSTEAFF. The CDR3 DNA follows: TGTGCCAGCAGCTTCGGACGGGCTCTATCCACTGAAGCTTTCTTT.

The V and J genes are TRBV6-5 and TRBJ2-1; D possibly corresponds to TRBD1 (6 bases). The germline V gene encodes CDR1 MNHEY and CDR2 SVGAGI. CDR3 length: 14 residues. Trimming left V 5 bases short and J 7 bases short, with 15 bases between. The CDR3 region is CASSRGSRMNEQFF. CDR3 DNA: TGTGCCAGCAGTAGGGGGAGCCGCATGAATGAGCAGTTCTTC.

This sequence joins TRBV18 and TRBJ2-1, with a tentative D call TRBD2 (6 bases). There are 14 residues in the CDR3. Trimming stripped 1 base from V and 5 bases from J, with 9 bases between. Germline V gene sequence: CDR1 KGHSH, CDR2 LQKENI. CDR3: CASSPRRDDNEQFF. CDR3 nucleotides: TGTGCCAGCTCACCACGGAGGGACGACAATGAGCAGTTCTTC.

The chain couples TRBV27 to TRBJ2-1; 8 bases align to TRBD2. The germline gives CDR1 MNHEY, CDR2 SMNVEV (reference sequence). The CDR3 is 14 amino acids. Losses at the gene ends were 3 bases for V and 8 bases for J; bases not matched to a gene: 6. DNA for the CDR3: TGTGCCAGCAGTTTTCGCGGGACTAGGTATGAGCAGTTCTTC. Encoded protein: CASSFRGTRYEQFF.

The chain couples TRBV7-9 to TRBJ1-2; D gene uncertain. This CDR3 is built from 12 residues. V dropped 0 bases and J dropped 8 bases, with 7 bases sitting between them. Germline V gene data show CDR1 as SEHNR and CDR2 as FQNEAQ (reference sequence). CDR3 amino acids: CASSLASSGYTF. CDR3 DNA: TGTGCCAGCAGCTTAGCCAGTTCCGGCTACACCTTC. The full variable domain, with the rest looked up from reference TRBV7-9 and TRBJ1-2, is DTGVSQNPRHKITKRGQNVTFRCDPISEHNRLYWYRQTLGQGPEFLTYFQNEAQLEKSRLLSDRFSAERPKGSFSTLEIQRTEQGDSAMYLCASSLASSGYTFGSGTRLTVV.

The chain links TRBV2 to TRBJ2-3; 9 bases are a match to TRBD2. The length of the CDR3 is 15 residues. Germline trimming cut 5 bases from V and 4 bases from J; bases unmatched to any gene: 7. Germline-derived CDR1 and CDR2 are SNHLY and FYNNEI. For the CDR3, the DNA is TGTGCCAGCAGTCGATTAGCGGGAGTCCCAGATACGCAGTATTTT. Residues: CASSRLAGVPDTQYF.

This clone was seen only a few times. V usage is TRBV30 and J usage is TRBJ2-7, with 7 bases matching TRBD1. Trimming removed 3 bases from V and 3 bases from J; junction bases left unmatched: 11. The V gene's germline CDR1 is GTSNPN and CDR2 SVGIG (reference sequence). CDR3 size: 15 residues. This chain's CDR3 is CAWRIPQGRVYEQYF. The CDR3 region has the DNA TGTGCCTGGAGAATTCCACAGGGGAGAGTCTACGAGCAGTACTTC.

This clone was counted between two and nine times. The chain recombines TRBV15 with TRBJ1-2; perhaps TRBD1 as D (5 bases). V lost 2 bases and J 0 bases, leaving 10 bases between the germline ends. Germline lookup yields CDR1 LNHNV and CDR2 YYDKDF (reference sequence). CDR3 size: 15 residues. This CDR3 is CATSRRQFSNYGYTF. The CDR3 bases are TGTGCCACCAGCAGAAGACAGTTTTCTAACTATGGCTACACCTTC.

This clone turned up a few times. The V gene is TRBV19, the J gene TRBJ2-7; D could derive from TRBD1 or TRBD2 (5 bases each). The length of the CDR3 is 15 residues. V was shortened by 9 bases and J by 6 bases, with 24 bases between the two germline ends. The germline V gene encodes CDR1 LNHDA and CDR2 SQIVND (reference sequence). The CDR3 here is CASKGPRGHPVEQYF. For the CDR3, the DNA is TGTGCCAGCAAGGGCCCCCGGGGCCACCCCGTCGAGCAGTACTTC.

This chain links TRBV7-2 with TRBJ2-5; 8 bases map to TRBD1. Losses at the gene ends were 7 bases for V and 5 bases for J; bases not matched to a gene: 9. The CDR3 covers 14 residues. Germline assignment: CDR1 SGHTA and CDR2 FQGNSA. The CDR3 here is CASNQGASGETQYF. CDR3 sequence (DNA): TGTGCCAGCAATCAGGGGGCGTCGGGGGAGACCCAGTACTTC.

This clone showed up just a few times. This rearrangement joins TRBV7-2 to TRBJ2-1, with D maybe TRBD2 (6 bases). This CDR3 region has 17 residues. Germline CDR1 reads SGHTA; CDR2 reads FQGNSA. The V and J ends lost 1 base and 1 base respectively, with 14 bases between them. This CDR3 reads CASSLERAGLSYNEQFF. For the CDR3, the DNA is TGTGCCAGCAGCTTAGAGCGTGCGGGGCTGTCCTACAATGAGCAGTTCTTC.

The sample holds a few counts of this clone. The chain is built from TRBV7-2 and TRBJ2-7, with 9 bases fitting TRBD2. The junction had 4 bases not matched to a gene; V was cut back by 1 base and J by 6 bases. From germline, CDR1 is SGHTA and CDR2 FQGNSA. The CDR3 runs to 14 residues. The CDR3 reads CASSLVAGESEQYF. The CDR3 region has the DNA TGTGCCAGCAGCTTAGTAGCGGGGGAGTCCGAGCAGTACTTC.

V and J are TRBV7-9 and TRBJ2-1, with TRBD2 matching over 13 bases. Germline CDR1 and CDR2: SEHNR and FQNEAQ (reference sequence). There are 16 residues in the CDR3. J was trimmed by 11 bases and V by 1 base; bases with no gene match: 8. The CDR3 coding sequence is TGTGCCAGCAGCTTAGAGGTGGGACTAGCGGGGACAAAGCAGTTCTTC. It encodes CASSLEVGLAGTKQFF.